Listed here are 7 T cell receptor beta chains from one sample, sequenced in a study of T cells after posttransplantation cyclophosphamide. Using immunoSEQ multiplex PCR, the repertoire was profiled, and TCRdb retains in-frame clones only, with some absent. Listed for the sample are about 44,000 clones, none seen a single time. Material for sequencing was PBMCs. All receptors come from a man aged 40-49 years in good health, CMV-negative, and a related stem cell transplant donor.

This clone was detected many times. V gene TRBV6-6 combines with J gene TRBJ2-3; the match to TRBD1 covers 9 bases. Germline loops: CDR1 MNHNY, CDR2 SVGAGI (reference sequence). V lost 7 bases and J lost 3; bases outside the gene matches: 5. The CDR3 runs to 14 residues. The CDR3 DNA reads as TGTGCCAGCACCCGGGACAGGGTGACAGATACGCAGTATTTT. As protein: CASTRDRVTDTQYF.

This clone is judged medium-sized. CDR3 region: CASIRAGWGGELFF. The CDR3 DNA follows: TGTGCCAGCATCCGGGCAGGGTGGGGCGGGGAGCTGTTTTTT. The chain recombines TRBV6-1 with TRBJ2-2; a possible D gene is TRBD1 (5 bases). CDR3 length: 14 amino acids. The V gene lost 7 bases and the J gene lost 7 bases, with 16 bases spanning the gap. From germline, CDR1 is MNHNS and CDR2 SASEGT.

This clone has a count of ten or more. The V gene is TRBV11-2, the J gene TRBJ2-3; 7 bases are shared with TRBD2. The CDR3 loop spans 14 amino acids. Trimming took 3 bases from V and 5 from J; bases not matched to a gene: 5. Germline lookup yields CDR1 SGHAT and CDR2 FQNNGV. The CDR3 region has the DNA TGTGCCAGCAGCTTTGGCGGGAGCTTAGATACGCAGTATTTT. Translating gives CASSFGGSLDTQYF. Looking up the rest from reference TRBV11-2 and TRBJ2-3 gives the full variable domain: EAGVAQSPRYKIIEKRQSVAFWCNPISGHATLYWYQQILGQGPKLLIQFQNNGVVDDSQLPKDRFSAERLKGVDSTLKIQPAKLEDSAVYLCASSFGGSLDTQYFGPGTRLTVL.

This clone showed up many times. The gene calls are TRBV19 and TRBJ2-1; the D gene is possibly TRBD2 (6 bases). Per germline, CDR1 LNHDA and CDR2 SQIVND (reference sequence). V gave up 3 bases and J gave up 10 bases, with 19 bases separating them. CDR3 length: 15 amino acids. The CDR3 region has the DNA TGTGCCAGTAGTATTTTACTAGCTCCTACTGGAGAGCAGTTCTTC. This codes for CASSILLAPTGEQFF. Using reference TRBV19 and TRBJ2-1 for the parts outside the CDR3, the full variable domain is DGGITQSPKYLFRKEGQNVTLSCEQNLNHDAMYWYRQDPGQGLRLIYYSQIVNDFQKGDIAEGYSVSREKKESFPLTVTSAQKNPTAFYLCASSILLAPTGEQFFGPGTRLTVL.

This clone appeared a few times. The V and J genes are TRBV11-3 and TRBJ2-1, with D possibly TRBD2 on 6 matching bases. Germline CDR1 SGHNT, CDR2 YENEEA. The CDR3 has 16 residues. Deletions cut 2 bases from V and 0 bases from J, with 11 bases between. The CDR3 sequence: CASSLTSFNSYNEQFF. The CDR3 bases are TGTGCCAGCAGCTTAACTAGCTTTAACTCCTACAATGAGCAGTTCTTC. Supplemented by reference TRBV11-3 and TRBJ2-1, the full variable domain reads EAGVVQSPRYKIIEKKQPVAFWCNPISGHNTLYWYLQNLGQGPELLIRYENEEAVDDSQLPKDRFSAERLKGVDSTLKIQPAELGDSAVYLCASSLTSFNSYNEQFFGPGTRLTVL.

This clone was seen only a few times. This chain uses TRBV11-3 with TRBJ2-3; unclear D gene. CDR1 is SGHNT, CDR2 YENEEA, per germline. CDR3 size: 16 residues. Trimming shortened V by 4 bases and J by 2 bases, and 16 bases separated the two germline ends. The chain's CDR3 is CASSYQDWALTDTQYF. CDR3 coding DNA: TGTGCCAGCAGCTACCAAGATTGGGCCCTCACAGATACGCAGTATTTT.

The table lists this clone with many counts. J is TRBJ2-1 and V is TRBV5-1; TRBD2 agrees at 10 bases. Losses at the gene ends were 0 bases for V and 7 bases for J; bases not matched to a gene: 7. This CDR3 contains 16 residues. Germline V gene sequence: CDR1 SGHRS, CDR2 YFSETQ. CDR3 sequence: CASSLGASGSVNEQFF. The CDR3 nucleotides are TGCGCCAGCAGCTTGGGGGCTAGCGGGAGTGTTAATGAGCAGTTCTTC.